This TCR beta chain was observed in a study of blood T cell repertoires in COVID-19. In the authors' workflow: Amplified reference gene primers provided the basis for estimating nucleated cell counts. Using immunoSEQ multiplex PCR, the repertoire was profiled, and TCRdb retains in-frame clones only, with some absent. V, J and clone size derive from that table, while D and trimming were established from the DNA sequence. The sample comprises a few hundred thousand clones, around 90% of which are singletons, and 9% to 9.5% rests with the top ten. CDR1 is SGHRS, CDR2 YFSETQ, per germline. V was pared by 1 base and J by 1 base, with 3 bases of the junction left unmatched. This CDR3 contains 15 residues.

Sequencing was done on a sample of peripheral blood. The rearrangement uses TRBV5-1 and TRBJ2-5; the match to TRBD1 covers 8 bases. This receptor was obtained from a young man with active or convalescent COVID-19. The CDR3 DNA reads TGCGCCAGCAGCTTGTATACAGGGGGCCAAGAGACCCAGTACTTC. It specifies CASSLYTGGQETQYF.